This T cell receptor beta chain was profiled in a study of tumor and adjacent non-tumor tissue in lung cancer. A modified ARM-PCR protocol with three rounds of nested PCR amplified TCRbeta. TCRdb independently ran MiXCR on the multiplex PCR reads; one entry per CDR3 protein. The sample gives 85,000 to 100,000 distinct CDR3 sequences, about 67% of which show up once; 15% to 20% is in the top ten. Study-level results: In normal lung, the top 100 clones were significantly more dominant than in tumor.

Turning to this clonotype: As yet, its antigen is unknown.

The template was RNA from unsorted bulk tissue. Donors were chemotherapy-naive, newly diagnosed lung cancer surgical patients in China, August–late 2014. This TCR was sampled from a man aged 60-69 years with non-small cell lung cancer. Sequences were obtained from lung tumor tissue.

In nucleotides, the CDR3 is TGTGCCTGGGGTCGCAGGGTGACGGGAGCGAGAAATGAGCAGTTCTTC. Translated: CAWGRRVTGARNEQFF. The chain couples TRBV30 to TRBJ2-1; D is perhaps TRBD2 (6 bases). The CDR3 has 16 residues. The germline CDR1 and CDR2 sequences are GTSNPN and SVGIG (reference sequence). Trimming left V 5 bases short and J 7 bases short, with 24 bases between.